The next 24 T cell receptor beta chains were all read from a single sample in a study of identifying expanded T cells in peripheral blood. Assay: immunoSEQ multiplex PCR; the TCRdb copy retains only in-frame clones and omits some. The sample consists of over 65,000 clones, roughly 90% of them appearing once. Sequencing input: blood. The receptors shown here come from a person between 18 and 69 years old in good health.

The chain recombines TRBV4-3 with TRBJ1-1, with D possibly TRBD1 on 6 matching bases. The germline V and J ends were trimmed by 4 bases and 5 bases, with 14 bases remaining between them. The CDR3 runs to 14 residues. Per germline, CDR1 LGHNA and CDR2 YSLEER. CDR3 amino acids: CASSPDLRGTEAFF. The DNA of the CDR3 is TGCGCCAGCAGCCCCGACCTGAGGGGGACTGAAGCTTTCTTT.

The rearrangement links TRBV6-5 to TRBJ1-2; TRBD1 matches 10 bases. The V gene's germline CDR1 is MNHEY and CDR2 SVGAGI. The CDR3 totals 13 residues. With 6 bases clipped from V and 8 bases from J, the junction kept 6 bases outside the gene matches. For the CDR3, the DNA is TGTGCCAGCAGGCCGACAGGGGGCAAAGGCTACACCTTC. Amino acid sequence: CASRPTGGKGYTF.

J is TRBJ2-5 and V is TRBV29-1; D could derive from TRBD1 or TRBD2 (5 bases each). The CDR3 is 12 residues long. CDR1 is SQVTM, CDR2 ANQGSEA, per germline. Trimming shortened V by 6 bases and J by 2 bases, and 10 bases separated the two germline ends. The CDR3 here is CSVGTRQETQYF. CDR3 sequence (DNA): TGCAGCGTCGGGACCCGGCAAGAGACCCAGTACTTC.

The gene calls are TRBV7-2 and TRBJ2-5; TRBD1 or TRBD2 may be the D gene (6 bases each). CDR1 is SGHTA, CDR2 FQGNSA, per germline. The CDR3 runs 14 residues. The V gene lost 1 base and the J gene lost 2 bases, with 8 bases spanning the gap. This chain's CDR3 is CASSLEGGQETQYF. The CDR3 DNA follows: TGTGCCAGCAGCTTAGAAGGGGGGCAAGAGACCCAGTACTTC. Full variable domain (outside the CDR3, taken from reference TRBV7-2 and TRBJ2-5): GAGVSQSPSNKVTEKGKDVELRCDPISGHTALYWYRQSLGQGLEFLIYFQGNSAPDKSGLPSDRFSAERTGGSVSTLTIQRTQQEDSAVYLCASSLEGGQETQYFGPGTRLLVL.

The sample holds one count of this clone. V usage is TRBV6-5 and J usage is TRBJ1-1, with 7 bases fitting TRBD1. CDR1 MNHEY and CDR2 SVGAGI come from the germline V gene. The CDR3 sequence is 14 residues long. V gave up 6 bases and J gave up 0 bases; unmatched junction bases: 4. In DNA, the CDR3 is TGTGCCAGCAGACAGGACAGGCTGAACACTGAAGCTTTCTTT. Translation gives CASRQDRLNTEAFF.

The chain is built from TRBV27 and TRBJ2-5; D is ambiguous. The CDR3 runs to 16 residues. Trimming took off 3 bases at V and 4 bases at J, with 18 bases between the two ends. CDR1 is MNHEY and CDR2 is SMNVEV in the germline V gene (reference sequence). DNA for the CDR3: TGTGCCAGCAGTTTGAGTAAAAGACCCGGTGGAGAGACCCAGTACTTC. Its translation: CASSLSKRPGGETQYF.

The rearrangement joins TRBV5-1 to TRBJ2-3; D call uncertain. Germline loops: CDR1 SGHRS, CDR2 YFSETQ. Trimming cost V 0 bases and J 0 bases, with 11 bases left between them. The CDR3 spans 16 residues. The CDR3 is CASSLGASTSTDTQYF. The CDR3 nucleotides read TGCGCCAGCAGCTTGGGGGCTTCTACCAGCACAGATACGCAGTATTTT.

This clone was observed once. This rearrangement joins TRBV4-3 to TRBJ2-3; 9 bases are a match to TRBD2. V lost 1 base, J lost 1 base, and 6 bases stayed unmatched. The CDR3 consists of 17 residues. Per the germline V gene, CDR1 is LGHNA and CDR2 is YSLEER. CDR3 DNA sequence: TGCGCCAGCAGCCAAGTCGGGAGGACTAGCGGCACAGATACGCAGTATTTT. The encoded protein is CASSQVGRTSGTDTQYF.

The rearrangement uses TRBV6-6 and TRBJ2-7, with D possibly being TRBD2 (5 bases). This CDR3 has 14 amino acids. From germline, CDR1 is MNHNY and CDR2 SVGAGI (reference sequence). V lost 5 bases and J lost 6, with 17 bases in between. The CDR3 bases are TGTGCCAGCAGTACCGGGATATTAACCTCCGAGCAGTACTTC. This gives the protein CASSTGILTSEQYF.

The chain has TRBV7-9 and TRBJ1-1; D unresolved. Trimming pared 1 base from V and 4 bases from J, leaving 16 bases between. This CDR3 spans 16 amino acids. Per the germline V gene, CDR1 is SEHNR and CDR2 is FQNEAQ (reference sequence). CDR3 in DNA: TGTGCCAGCAGCTTAGACCTGTGGCCTAAATCCACTGAAGCTTTCTTT. This translates into CASSLDLWPKSTEAFF.

Only one count was recorded for this clone. The chain joins TRBV9 to TRBJ2-1; TRBD2 matches at 9 bases. The CDR3 length is 15 residues. Germline lookup yields CDR1 SGDLS and CDR2 YYNGEE. Germline trimming cut 0 bases from V and 9 bases from J; bases unmatched to any gene: 7. The CDR3 region has the DNA TGTGCCAGCAGCGTAGCAGGACTAGCGAGCCTTGAGCAGTTCTTC. Translation gives CASSVAGLASLEQFF. The full variable domain, with the rest looked up from reference TRBV9 and TRBJ2-1, is DSGVTQTPKHLITATGQRVTLRCSPRSGDLSVYWYQQSLDQGLQFLIQYYNGEERAKGNILERFSAQQFPDLHSELNLSSLELGDSALYFCASSVAGLASLEQFFGPGTRLTVL.

This chain links TRBV18 with TRBJ1-5, with 8 bases that match TRBD1. V dropped 2 bases and J dropped 4; count of bases not matched to a gene: 1. Looked up from germline, CDR1 is KGHSH and CDR2 is LQKENI. This CDR3 spans 14 amino acids. CDR3 in DNA: TGTGCCAGCTCACCAGGGACAGGTAATCAGCCCCAGCATTTT. This gives the protein CASSPGTGNQPQHF.

This clone was counted once. V gene TRBV30 combines with J gene TRBJ1-1, with D maybe TRBD1 (6 bases). Germline CDR1 is GTSNPN and CDR2 is SVGIG (reference sequence). CDR3 length: 10 amino acids. V was cut by 4 bases and J by 10 bases, with 10 bases left in between. The DNA for the CDR3 is TGTGCCTGGATACAGGGAGGAGCTTTCTTT. Residues: CAWIQGGAFF.

This rearrangement joins TRBV2 to TRBJ1-5; tentative D call: TRBD1 (5 bases). CDR1 and CDR2 from the germline V gene are SNHLY and FYNNEI. This CDR3 comprises 14 residues. Trimming removed 8 bases from V and 0 bases from J, with 11 bases in between. Written as DNA, the CDR3 is TGTGCCAGCGGACCCGACAGTAGCAATCAGCCCCAGCATTTT. Translated, it gives CASGPDSSNQPQHF.

The J gene is TRBJ1-2, the V gene TRBV12-5; the D gene is possibly TRBD1 (6 bases). V lost 2 bases, J lost 0 bases, and 13 bases lay in between. This CDR3 has 16 residues. Germline lookup yields CDR1 LGHNT and CDR2 FRNRAP. CDR3: CASGLIRPGANYGYTF. The DNA of the CDR3 is TGTGCTAGTGGTTTGATCCGGCCAGGGGCTAACTATGGCTACACCTTC. The complete variable domain, with remaining parts taken from reference TRBV12-5 and TRBJ1-2, reads DARVTQTPRHKVTEMGQEVTMRCQPILGHNTVFWYRQTMMQGLELLAYFRNRAPLDDSGMPKDRFSAEMPDATLATLKIQPSEPRDSAVYFCASGLIRPGANYGYTFGSGTRLTVV.

The chain uses TRBV7-3 and TRBJ2-5; no clear D gene. The CDR3 extends over 14 amino acids. Looked up from germline, CDR1 is SGHTA and CDR2 is FQGTGA. With 5 bases removed from V and 5 bases from J, the gap between germline ends came to 15 bases. This CDR3 is CASSPGPIDETQYF. The CDR3 region has the DNA TGTGCCAGCAGCCCCGGCCCGATCGATGAGACCCAGTACTTC. Together with reference TRBV7-3 and TRBJ2-5, the CDR3 gives the full variable domain: GAGVSQTPSNKVTEKGKYVELRCDPISGHTALYWYRQSLGQGPEFLIYFQGTGAADDSGLPNDRFFAVRPEGSVSTLKIQRTERGDSAVYLCASSPGPIDETQYFGPGTRLLVL.

In its sample, this clone was seen once. V gene TRBV4-1 combines with J gene TRBJ1-1; D ambiguous. V lost 0 bases, J lost 6 bases, and 8 bases lay in between. The CDR3 sequence is 13 residues long. Germline V CDR1 and CDR2: MGHRA, YSYEKL. In nucleotides, the CDR3 is TGCGCCAGCAGCCAAGATTTCGACGCTGAAGCTTTCTTT. It yields the protein CASSQDFDAEAFF.

The V call is TRBV4-2, the J call TRBJ1-2, with unresolved D. The germline V and J ends were trimmed by 5 bases and 1 base, with 11 bases remaining between them. The CDR3 loop spans 14 amino acids. Germline V gives CDR1 LGHNA, CDR2 YNFKEQ. The chain's CDR3 is CASSSGEDNYGYTF. For the CDR3, the DNA is TGTGCCAGCAGCTCTGGGGAGGATAACTATGGCTACACCTTC.

The chain uses TRBV30 and TRBJ1-5; perhaps TRBD1 as D (5 bases). The CDR3 runs 15 residues. Trimming removed 1 base from V and 2 bases from J, with 12 bases in between. The germline gives CDR1 GTSNPN, CDR2 SVGIG (reference sequence). The CDR3 DNA reads TGTGCCTGGAGTGCTATGGGGGGAGGCAATCAGCCCCAGCATTTT. Translated, it gives CAWSAMGGGNQPQHF.

With respect to this clone: Other DNA sequences in the sample encode the same CDR3. This chain joins TRBV6-6 and TRBJ1-2, with TRBD1 matching 7 bases. CDR3 length: 13 amino acids. After removal of 2 bases from V and 4 bases from J, the junction contained 1 base not matched to a gene. In germline, CDR1 is MNHNY, CDR2 SVGAGI (reference sequence). The DNA for the CDR3 is TGTGCCAGCAGTTACGGGGACAGCTATGGCTACACCTTC. Protein sequence: CASSYGDSYGYTF.

The genes are TRBV6-1 and TRBJ1-5; D is possibly TRBD1 (6 bases). V was pared by 4 bases and J by 6 bases, with 16 bases between. Germline loops: CDR1 MNHNS, CDR2 SASEGT. The CDR3 is 15 amino acids. The chain's CDR3 is CASSGGPGGGQPQHF. Written as DNA, the CDR3 is TGTGCCAGCAGTGGAGGGCCCGGGGGCGGTCAGCCCCAGCATTTT.

The chain employs TRBV19 and TRBJ1-1; 7 nucleotides match TRBD1. The J segment lost 0 bases and the V segment lost 6 bases, leaving 4 bases of the junction unmatched. The CDR3 spans 14 residues. Germline V gives CDR1 LNHDA, CDR2 SQIVND (reference sequence). As DNA, the CDR3 is TGTGCCAGTAGGGACAGGAACATGAACACTGAAGCTTTCTTT. Residues: CASRDRNMNTEAFF.

The chain uses TRBV6-5 and TRBJ2-7, with 9 positions matching TRBD1. Losses at the gene ends were 6 bases for V and 3 bases for J; bases not matched to a gene: 9. CDR1 and CDR2 from the germline V gene are MNHEY and SVGAGI. This CDR3 has 15 residues. The CDR3: CASRPETGGVYEQYF. The CDR3 DNA reads TGTGCCAGCAGACCTGAGACAGGGGGGGTCTACGAGCAGTACTTC.

The chain couples TRBV19 to TRBJ1-4; 7 nucleotides agree with TRBD1. This CDR3 has 13 residues. CDR1 LNHDA and CDR2 SQIVND come from the germline V gene (reference sequence). Unmatched junction bases numbered 4, after V lost 7 bases and J lost 5 bases. CDR3 residues: CASTTGSNEKLFF. In DNA, the CDR3 is TGTGCCAGTACGACAGGGTCAAATGAAAAACTGTTTTTT.